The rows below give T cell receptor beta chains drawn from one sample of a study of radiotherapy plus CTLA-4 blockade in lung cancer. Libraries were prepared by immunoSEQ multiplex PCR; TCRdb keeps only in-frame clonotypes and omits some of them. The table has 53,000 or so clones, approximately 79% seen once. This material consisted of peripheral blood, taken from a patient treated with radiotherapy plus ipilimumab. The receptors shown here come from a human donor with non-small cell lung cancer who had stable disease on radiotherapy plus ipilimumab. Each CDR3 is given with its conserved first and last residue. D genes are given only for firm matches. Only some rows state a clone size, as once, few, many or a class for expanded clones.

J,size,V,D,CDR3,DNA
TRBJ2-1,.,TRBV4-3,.,CASSQDLYQGSYNEQFF,TGCGCCAGCAGCCAAGATCTATATCAGGGTTCCTACAATGAGCAGTTCTTC
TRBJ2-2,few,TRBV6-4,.,CASSEEGPNTGELFF,TGTGCCAGCAGTGAAGAGGGCCCGAACACCGGGGAGCTGTTTTTT
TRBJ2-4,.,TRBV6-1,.,CASSEGGLLRGNIQYF,TGTGCCAGCAGTGAAGGGGGACTCCTCCGAGGGAACATTCAGTACTTC
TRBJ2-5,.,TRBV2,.,CASSLTQGRTETQYF,TGTGCCAGCAGCCTTACCCAGGGGCGGACGGAGACCCAGTACTTC
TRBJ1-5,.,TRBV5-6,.,CASSLAGQQPQHF,TGTGCCAGCAGCTTGGCAGGGCAACAGCCCCAGCATTTT
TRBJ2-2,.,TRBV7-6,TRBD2,CASRLGPGGAIGELFF,TGTGCCAGCAGATTAGGTCCCGGGGGGGCCATCGGGGAGCTGTTTTTT
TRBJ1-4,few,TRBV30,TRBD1,CALDRGDEKLFF,TGTGCCTTGGACAGGGGAGATGAAAAACTGTTTTTT
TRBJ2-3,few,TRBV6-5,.,CASTRTDTQYF,TGTGCCAGCACAAGGACAGATACGCAGTATTTT
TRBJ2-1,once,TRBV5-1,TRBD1,CASSLGLGQGPRGEQFF,TGCGCCAGCAGCTTGGGGTTGGGACAGGGACCTCGTGGTGAGCAGTTCTTC
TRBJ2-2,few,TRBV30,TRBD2,CAWSVPGLAQTGELFF,TGTGCCTGGAGCGTCCCGGGACTAGCCCAGACCGGGGAGCTGTTTTTT
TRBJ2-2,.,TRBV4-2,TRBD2,CASSHPGLAGGDTGELFF,TGTGCCAGCAGCCATCCGGGACTAGCGGGGGGCGACACCGGGGAGCTGTTTTTT
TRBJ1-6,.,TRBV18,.,CASSPTAAYNSPLHF,TGTGCCAGCTCACCAACGGCTGCGTATAATTCACCCCTCCACTTT
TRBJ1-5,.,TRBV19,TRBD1,CASRAGQGGNQPQHF,TGTGCCAGTAGAGCAGGACAGGGGGGCAATCAGCCCCAGCATTTT
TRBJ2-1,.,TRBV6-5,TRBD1,CASSWLDRAVGDEQFF,TGTGCCAGCAGTTGGCTGGACAGGGCGGTCGGGGATGAGCAGTTCTTC
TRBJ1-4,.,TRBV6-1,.,CASSSGVLNEKLFF,TGTGCCAGCAGTTCGGGAGTACTGAATGAAAAACTGTTTTTT
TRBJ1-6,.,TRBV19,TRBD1,CASSPGTGGAGNSPLHF,TGTGCCAGTAGTCCCGGGACAGGGGGCGCGGGAAATTCACCCCTCCACTTT
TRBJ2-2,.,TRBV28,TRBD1,CASSRPDRGGPGELFF,TGTGCCAGCAGTCGTCCGGACAGGGGAGGCCCCGGGGAGCTGTTTTTT
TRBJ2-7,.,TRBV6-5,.,CASSRGTGEQYF,TGTGCCAGCAGCCGTGGAACTGGGGAGCAGTACTTC
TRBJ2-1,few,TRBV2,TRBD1,CASSVQGAGNEQFF,TGTGCCAGCAGTGTACAGGGGGCGGGGAATGAGCAGTTCTTC
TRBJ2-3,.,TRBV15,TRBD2,CATSRDWRGGFDTQYF,TGTGCCACCAGCAGAGATTGGCGGGGGGGCTTCGATACGCAGTATTTT
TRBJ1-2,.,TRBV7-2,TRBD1,CASSFTTGEGGYTF,TGTGCCAGCAGCTTTACGACAGGGGAGGGTGGCTACACCTTC
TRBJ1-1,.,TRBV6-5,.,CASSYSIGRENTEAFF,TGTGCCAGCAGTTACTCGATCGGCAGGGAGAACACTGAAGCTTTCTTT
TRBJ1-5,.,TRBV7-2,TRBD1,CASSPRAGGKEPQHF,TGTGCCAGCAGCCCTAGGGCAGGGGGTAAAGAGCCCCAGCATTTT
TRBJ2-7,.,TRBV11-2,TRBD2,CASNPGGTYEQYF,TGTGCCAGCAACCCCGGGGGGACCTACGAGCAGTACTTC
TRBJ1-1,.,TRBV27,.,CASSLSPYGRTAFF,TGTGCCAGCAGTTTATCGCCCTACGGCCGGACGGCTTTCTTT
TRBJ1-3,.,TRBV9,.,CASSVAASSGNTIYF,TGTGCCAGCAGCGTAGCCGCCTCCTCTGGAAACACCATATATTTT
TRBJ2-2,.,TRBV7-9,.,CASSLRGGELFF,TGTGCCAGCAGCTTGCGAGGCGGGGAGCTGTTTTTT
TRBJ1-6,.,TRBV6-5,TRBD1,CASSLQGGDYSPLHF,TGTGCCAGCAGTTTACAGGGGGGGGACTATTCACCCCTCCACTTT
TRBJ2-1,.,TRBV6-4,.,CASSRDLYNEQFF,TGTGCCAGCAGCCGGGACCTATACAATGAGCAGTTCTTC
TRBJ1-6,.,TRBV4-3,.,CASSQIPAGNSPLHF,TGCGCCAGCAGCCAAATACCAGCGGGAAATTCACCCCTCCACTTT
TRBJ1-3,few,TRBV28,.,CASSLWQGRPGNTIYF,TGTGCCAGCAGTTTATGGCAGGGTAGACCTGGAAACACCATATATTTT
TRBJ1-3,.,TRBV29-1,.,CSVEPDSSGNTIYF,TGCAGCGTTGAACCTGACAGCTCTGGAAACACCATATATTTT
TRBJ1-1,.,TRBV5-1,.,CASSDLRGGENTEAFF,TGCGCCAGCAGCGACCTCAGGGGAGGGGAGAACACTGAAGCTTTCTTT
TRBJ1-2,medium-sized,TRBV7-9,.,CASSLAWEGGGYTF,TGTGCCAGCAGCTTAGCCTGGGAGGGTGGTGGCTACACCTTC
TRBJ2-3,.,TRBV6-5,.,CASRVSGGRTDTQYF,TGTGCCAGCAGAGTGAGTGGGGGGCGGACAGATACGCAGTATTTT
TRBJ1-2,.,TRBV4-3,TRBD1,CASSQDGRAGGGYTF,TGCGCCAGCAGCCAAGATGGCAGGGCAGGGGGTGGCTACACCTTC
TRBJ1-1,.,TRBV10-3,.,CAISTTVAEAFF,TGTGCCATCAGTACAACCGTGGCTGAAGCTTTCTTT
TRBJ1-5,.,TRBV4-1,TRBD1,CASSQGQGPSNQPQHF,TGCGCCAGCAGCCAAGGACAGGGCCCTAGCAATCAGCCCCAGCATTTT
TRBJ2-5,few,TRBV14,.,CASSKTVPNSQETQYF,TGTGCCAGCAGCAAGACAGTGCCAAATTCCCAAGAGACCCAGTACTTC
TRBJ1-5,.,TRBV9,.,CASSVGPNNQPQHF,TGTGCCAGCAGCGTAGGGCCCAACAATCAGCCCCAGCATTTT
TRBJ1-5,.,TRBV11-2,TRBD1,CASSPNTGGNQPQHF,TGTGCCAGCAGCCCGAATACAGGGGGCAATCAGCCCCAGCATTTT
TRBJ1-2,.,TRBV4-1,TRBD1,CASSQPNGGQGYTF,TGCGCCAGCAGCCAACCTAATGGGGGACAGGGCTACACCTTC
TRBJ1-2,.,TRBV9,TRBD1,CASSVGTGMGYTF,TGTGCCAGCAGCGTAGGGACAGGGATGGGCTACACCTTC
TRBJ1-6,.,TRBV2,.,CASSEERDRYSPLHF,TGTGCCAGCAGTGAAGAGAGGGACCGATATTCACCCCTCCACTTT
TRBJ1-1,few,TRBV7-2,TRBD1,CASSLTTGGNTEAFF,TGTGCCAGCAGCTTGACGACAGGGGGGAACACTGAAGCTTTCTTT
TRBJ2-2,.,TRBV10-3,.,CAISRGFAGELFF,TGTGCCATCAGTCGGGGGTTCGCCGGGGAGCTGTTTTTT
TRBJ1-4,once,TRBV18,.,CASSPAGLRRESNEKLFF,TGTGCCAGCTCACCAGCAGGGTTGCGACGGGAGTCTAATGAAAAACTGTTTTTT
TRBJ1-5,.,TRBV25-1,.,CASSEPGNQPQHF,TGTGCCAGCAGTGAGCCCGGGAACCAGCCCCAGCATTTT
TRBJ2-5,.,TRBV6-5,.,CASSYMSSKETQYF,TGTGCCAGCAGTTACATGAGCAGCAAAGAGACCCAGTACTTC
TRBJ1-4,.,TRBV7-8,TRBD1,CASSLAGGQGEKLFF,TGTGCCAGCAGCTTAGCCGGGGGACAGGGAGAAAAACTGTTTTTT
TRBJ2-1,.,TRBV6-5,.,CASSYLSTPYNEQFF,TGTGCCAGCAGTTACCTATCAACCCCCTACAATGAGCAGTTCTTC
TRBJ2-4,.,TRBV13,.,CASSLGMRESIQYF,TGTGCCAGCAGCTTAGGCATGAGGGAGAGCATTCAGTACTTC
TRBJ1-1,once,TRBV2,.,CASRPGKGGNTEAFF,TGTGCCAGCAGACCCGGCAAGGGGGGGAACACTGAAGCTTTCTTT
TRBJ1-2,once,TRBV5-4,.,CASSSQGVLDGYTF,TGTGCCAGCAGCTCACAGGGCGTTCTAGATGGCTACACCTTC
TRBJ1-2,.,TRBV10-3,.,CAISEQRNYGYTF,TGTGCCATCAGTGAACAAAGAAACTATGGCTACACCTTC
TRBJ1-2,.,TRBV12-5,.,CASGLAAGYGYTF,TGTGCTAGTGGTTTGGCGGCGGGCTATGGCTACACCTTC
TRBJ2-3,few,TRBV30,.,CAWREGMDPQYF,TGTGCCTGGAGAGAGGGGATGGATCCGCAGTATTTT